This T cell receptor beta chain was obtained from a study of blood T cell repertoires in COVID-19. Study background: Nucleic acid was either cDNA or gDNA, and it came from T cells, B-cell-depleted T cells, or PBMCs.

CDR1 and CDR2 (germline): SGHDT, YYEEEE. Trimming left V 5 bases short and J 3 bases short, with 20 bases between. CDR3 size: 17 residues. Per the original data handling: Estimated nucleated cell counts came from reference gene primer amplification. The protocol was immunoSEQ multiplex PCR, while the TCRdb copy is restricted to in-frame clones and leaves out a portion. D and trimming were read from the DNA, whereas the V and J calls and clone size are those reported in that table. The sample carries roughly 400,000 clones, around 91% recorded once. Participants were placed into cohorts based on the clinical history they reported.

This sequence was found in a man younger than 35 who had recovered from COVID-19. The V call is TRBV5-6, the J call TRBJ2-2, with a weak D call TRBD1 (5 bases). The sequenced material came from PBMCs or T cells enriched from blood (not recorded which). CDR3 loop: CASSPSDSSMDTGELFF. The CDR3 nucleotides read TGTGCCAGCAGTCCCTCCGACAGCAGTATGGACACCGGGGAGCTGTTTTTT. The full variable domain, rest sourced from reference TRBV5-6 and TRBJ2-2, is DAGVTQSPTHLIKTRGQQVTLRCSPKSGHDTVSWYQQALGQGPQFIFQYYEEEERQRGNFPDRFSGHQFPNYSSELNVNALLLGDSALYLCASSPSDSSMDTGELFFGEGSRLTVL.